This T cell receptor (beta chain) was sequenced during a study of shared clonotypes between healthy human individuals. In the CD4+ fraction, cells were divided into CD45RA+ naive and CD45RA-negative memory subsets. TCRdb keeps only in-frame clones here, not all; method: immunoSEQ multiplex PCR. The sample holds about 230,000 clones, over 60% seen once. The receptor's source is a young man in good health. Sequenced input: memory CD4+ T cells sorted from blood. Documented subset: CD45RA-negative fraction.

For the CDR3, the DNA is TGTGCCAGCAGGTGGGGAGGTGACACAGATACGCAGTATTTT. It is translated as CASRWGGDTDTQYF. This chain links TRBV5-8 with TRBJ2-3; D possibly corresponds to TRBD2 (6 bases). V was cut by 5 bases and J by 2 bases, with 12 bases left in between. This CDR3 comprises 14 residues. Germline-derived CDR1 and CDR2 are SGHTS and YDEGEE.